Sequencing of this TCR beta chain was carried out in a study of Ad26.COV2.S vaccination and SARS-CoV-2 variants. Profiling relied on immunoSEQ multiplex PCR, and the TCRdb table lists in-frame clones only, not all of them. The top ten hold nearly 1.5% of the sample, which has about 680,000 clones, around 90% seen once. Treatment in this sample: some 20 received Ad26.COV2.S at low or high dose, single or two shots; five or six received placebo; per-sample allocation not given. The samples date from day 63 after the first vaccine or placebo injection. The germline V gene encodes CDR1 LNHDA and CDR2 SQIVND (reference sequence). The CDR3 contains 11 residues. V lost 4 bases and J lost 5, with 6 bases in between.

Sequencing used peripheral blood, obtained in a trial of Ad26.COV2.S vaccine versus placebo. The receptor's source is a person between 18 and 65 years old who received the Ad26.COV2.S COVID-19 vaccine or a placebo. This chain connects TRBV19 to TRBJ2-7; D is unclear. The CDR3 bases are TGTGCCAGTAGTACGGTCAACGAGCAGTACTTC. Protein sequence: CASSTVNEQYF.